This T cell receptor (beta chain) was observed in a study of blood T cell repertoires in COVID-19. Study information: There were acute and convalescent COVID-19 samples, and they came from the United States, Italy and Spain.

This CDR3 region has 17 residues. Trimming removed 0 bases at V and 1 base at J, with 15 bases between. Germline loops: CDR1 MGHRA, CDR2 YSYEKL. Sequenced by immunoSEQ multiplex PCR; TCRdb stores in-frame clones only, minus some. The sample consists of around 360,000 clones, about 90% of them appearing once. Sequenced sample: PBMCs or T cells enriched from blood (not recorded which). The clonotype was recovered from a young woman who had recovered from COVID-19. The rearrangement links TRBV4-1 to TRBJ1-2; possibly TRBD1 for D (5 bases). The chain's CDR3 is CASSQEEGYIYNYGYTF. CDR3 in DNA: TGCGCCAGCAGCCAAGAGGAGGGGTACATCTATAACTATGGCTACACCTTC.